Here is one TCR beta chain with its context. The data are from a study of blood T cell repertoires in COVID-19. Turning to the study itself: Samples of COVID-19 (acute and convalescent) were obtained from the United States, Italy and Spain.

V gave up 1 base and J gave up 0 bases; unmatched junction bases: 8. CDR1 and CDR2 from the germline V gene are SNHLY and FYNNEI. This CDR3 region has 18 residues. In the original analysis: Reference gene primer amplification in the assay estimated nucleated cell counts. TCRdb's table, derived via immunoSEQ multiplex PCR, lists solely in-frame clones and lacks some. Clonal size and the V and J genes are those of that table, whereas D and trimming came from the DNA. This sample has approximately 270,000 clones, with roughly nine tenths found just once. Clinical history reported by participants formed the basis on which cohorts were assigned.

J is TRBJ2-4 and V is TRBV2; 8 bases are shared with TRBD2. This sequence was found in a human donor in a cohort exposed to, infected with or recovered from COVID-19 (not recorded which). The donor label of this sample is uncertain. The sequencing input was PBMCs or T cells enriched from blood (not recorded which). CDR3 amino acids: CASSEVGSGAVAKNIQYF. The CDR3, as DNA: TGTGCCAGCAGTGAAGTTGGTAGCGGGGCCGTAGCCAAAAACATTCAGTACTTC.